Sequencing of this TCR beta chain was carried out in a study of shared clonotypes between healthy human individuals. Whole-study results and caveats: Rarefaction gave evidence that sorted-subset sequencing remained incomplete despite large depth.

At a deep level, the assay was run. An even split of each subset's genomic DNA across several immunoSEQ plates was performed. Sequenced by immunoSEQ multiplex PCR; TCRdb stores in-frame clones only, minus some. The profile shows some 1.5 million clones, roughly 96% of them singletons. Both subsets, CD45RA+ naive and CD45RA-negative memory, were split from the CD4+ cells. This CDR3 is built from 16 residues. Germline CDR1 is MDHEN and CDR2 is SYDVKM. The ends were cut back, 5 bases at V and 2 bases at J, with 16 bases in the middle. In regard to this clone: The antigen is not known.

This TCR was sampled from a man younger than 45 in good health. The specimen sequenced was naive CD4+ T cells sorted from blood. Subset described: CD45RA+ positively selected. The chain links TRBV28 to TRBJ2-1, with D perhaps matching TRBD1 (6 bases). CDR3 DNA: TGTGCCAGCAGTCCGACACCCAGGGGCACCTACAATGAGCAGTTCTTC. Translating it yields CASSPTPRGTYNEQFF.